This TCR beta chain was captured by sequencing in a study of CD8 T cells in Susac syndrome. J lost 4 bases, V lost 5 bases, and 5 bases had no gene match. The CDR3 loop spans 14 amino acids. Looked up from germline, CDR1 is MNHEY and CDR2 is SVGAGI. An amount of RNA that ranged from roughly 0.5 to 1 ug was reverse transcribed with random hexamers. TCRdb passed the immunoSEQ multiplex PCR reads through MiXCR, listing each CDR3 protein once. The sample has 55,000 to 85,000 distinct CDR3 sequences; 96% are singletons. Input material: CD4+ T cells from PBMCs. This chain uses TRBV6-5 with TRBJ2-1; 7 bases align to TRBD1. This sequence was found in a human donor with multiple sclerosis. In nucleotides, the CDR3 is TGTGCCAGCAGTAAAACGACAGGGTACAATGAGCAGTTCTTC. Its protein product is CASSKTTGYNEQFF.